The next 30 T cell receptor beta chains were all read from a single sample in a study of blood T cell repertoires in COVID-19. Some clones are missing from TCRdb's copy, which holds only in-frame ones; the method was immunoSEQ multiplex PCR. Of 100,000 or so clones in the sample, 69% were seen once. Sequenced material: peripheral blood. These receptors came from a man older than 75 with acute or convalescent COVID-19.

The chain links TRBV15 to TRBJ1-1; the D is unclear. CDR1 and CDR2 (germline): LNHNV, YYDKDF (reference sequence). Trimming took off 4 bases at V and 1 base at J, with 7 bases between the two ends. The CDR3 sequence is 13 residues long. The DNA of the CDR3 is TGTGCCACCAGCAAACAGACGAACACTGAAGCTTTCTTT. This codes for CATSKQTNTEAFF. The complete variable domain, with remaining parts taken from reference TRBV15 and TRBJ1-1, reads DAMVIQNPRYQVTQFGKPVTLSCSQTLNHNVMYWYQQKSSQAPKLLFHYYDKDFNNEADTPDNFQSRRPNTSFCFLDIRSPGLGDTAMYLCATSKQTNTEAFFGQGTRLTVV.

As DNA, the CDR3 is TGTGCCAGCAGCTTAGATCGGGAGGGCCGCTACAATGAGCAGTTCTTC. Its translation: CASSLDREGRYNEQFF. The chain links TRBV7-8 to TRBJ2-1; 8 bases line up with TRBD2. Looked up from germline, CDR1 is SGHVS and CDR2 is FQNEAQ. The V gene end was trimmed by 1 base and the J gene end by 3 bases; junction bases not matched to a gene: 5. The CDR3 has 16 residues.

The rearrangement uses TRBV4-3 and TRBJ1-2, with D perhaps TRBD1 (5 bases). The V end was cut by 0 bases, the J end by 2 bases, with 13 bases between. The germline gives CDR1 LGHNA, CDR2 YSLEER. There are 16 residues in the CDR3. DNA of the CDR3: TGCGCCAGCAGCCAAGAAAATGACAGACCGAACTATGGCTACACCTTC. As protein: CASSQENDRPNYGYTF.

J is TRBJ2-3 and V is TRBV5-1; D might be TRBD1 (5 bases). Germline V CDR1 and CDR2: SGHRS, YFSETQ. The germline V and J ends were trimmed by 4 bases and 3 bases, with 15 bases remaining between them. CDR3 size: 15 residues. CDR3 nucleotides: TGCGCCAGCAGCCCTCAGGGATCCTATACAGATACGCAGTATTTT. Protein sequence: CASSPQGSYTDTQYF.

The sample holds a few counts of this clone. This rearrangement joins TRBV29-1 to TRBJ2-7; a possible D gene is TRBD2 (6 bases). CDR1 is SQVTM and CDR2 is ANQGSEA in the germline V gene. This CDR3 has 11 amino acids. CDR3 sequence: CGFNRGYEQYF. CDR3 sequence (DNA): TGCGGATTCAACCGGGGGTACGAGCAGTACTTC.

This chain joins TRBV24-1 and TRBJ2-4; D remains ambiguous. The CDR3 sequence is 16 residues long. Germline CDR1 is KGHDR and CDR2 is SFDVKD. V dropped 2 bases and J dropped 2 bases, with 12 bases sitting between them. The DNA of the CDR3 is TGTGCCACCAGTGATTGGCTGGTCCCATCCAAAAACATTCAGTACTTC. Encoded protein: CATSDWLVPSKNIQYF.

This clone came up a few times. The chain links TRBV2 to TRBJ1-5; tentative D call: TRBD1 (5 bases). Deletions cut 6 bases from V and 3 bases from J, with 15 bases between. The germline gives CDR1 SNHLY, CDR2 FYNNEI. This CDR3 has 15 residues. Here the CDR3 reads CASRSETVSNQPQHF. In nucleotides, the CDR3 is TGTGCCAGCAGGAGCGAGACAGTCTCCAATCAGCCCCAGCATTTT.

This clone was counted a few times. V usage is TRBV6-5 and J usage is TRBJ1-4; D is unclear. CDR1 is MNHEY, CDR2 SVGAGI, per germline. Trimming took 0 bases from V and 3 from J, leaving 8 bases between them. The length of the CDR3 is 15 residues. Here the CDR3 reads CASSYSHGANEKLFF. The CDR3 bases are TGTGCCAGCAGTTACTCTCACGGGGCTAATGAAAAACTGTTTTTT.

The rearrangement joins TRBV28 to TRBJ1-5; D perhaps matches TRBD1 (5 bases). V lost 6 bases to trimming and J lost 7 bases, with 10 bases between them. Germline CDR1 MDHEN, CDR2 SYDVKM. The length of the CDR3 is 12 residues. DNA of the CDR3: TGTGCCAGCAGCCCCAGACAGCAGCCCCAGCATTTT. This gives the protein CASSPRQQPQHF.

In nucleotides, the CDR3 is TGTGCCAGCTCAACGGGGACAGGGGGAACCTACGAGCAGTACTTC. It is translated as CASSTGTGGTYEQYF. This chain joins TRBV18 and TRBJ2-7; TRBD1 agrees at 11 bases. V shed 5 bases, J shed 2 bases, and the junction held 5 bases outside the gene matches. Germline CDR1 and CDR2: KGHSH and LQKENI. CDR3 length: 15 residues.

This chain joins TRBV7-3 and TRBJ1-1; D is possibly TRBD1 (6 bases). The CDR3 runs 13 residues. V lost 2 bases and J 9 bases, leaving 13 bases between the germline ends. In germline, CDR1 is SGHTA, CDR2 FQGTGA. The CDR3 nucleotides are TGTGCCAGCAGCTTATCAGGGGTTACCAAAGCTTTCTTT. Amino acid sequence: CASSLSGVTKAFF.

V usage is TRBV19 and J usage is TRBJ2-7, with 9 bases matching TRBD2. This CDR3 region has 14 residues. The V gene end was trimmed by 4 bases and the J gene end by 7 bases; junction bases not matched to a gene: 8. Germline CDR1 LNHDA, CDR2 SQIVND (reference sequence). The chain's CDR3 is CASSTFSGRGEQYF. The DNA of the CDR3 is TGTGCCAGTAGTACCTTTAGCGGGAGAGGGGAGCAGTACTTC.

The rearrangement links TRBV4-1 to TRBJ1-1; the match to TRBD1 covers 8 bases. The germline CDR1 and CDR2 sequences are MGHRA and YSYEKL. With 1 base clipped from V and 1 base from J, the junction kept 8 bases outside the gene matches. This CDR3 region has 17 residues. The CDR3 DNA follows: TGCGCCAGCAGCCAAGGCATTTCAGGGACAGGGAACACTGAAGCTTTCTTT. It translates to CASSQGISGTGNTEAFF.

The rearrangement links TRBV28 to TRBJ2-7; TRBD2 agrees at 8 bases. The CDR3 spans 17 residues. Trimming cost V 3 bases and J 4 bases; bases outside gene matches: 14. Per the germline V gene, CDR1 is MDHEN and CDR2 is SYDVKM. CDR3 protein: CASSFFAGGQQRYEQYF. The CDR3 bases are TGTGCCAGCAGTTTTTTTGCGGGAGGACAACAGCGTTACGAGCAGTACTTC.

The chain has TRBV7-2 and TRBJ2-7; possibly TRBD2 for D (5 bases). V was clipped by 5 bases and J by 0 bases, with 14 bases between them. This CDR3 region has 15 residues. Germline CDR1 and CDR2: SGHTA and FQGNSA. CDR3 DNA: TGTGCCAGCAGCCCCGCCGGGATCAGCTCCTACGAGCAGTACTTC. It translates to CASSPAGISSYEQYF.

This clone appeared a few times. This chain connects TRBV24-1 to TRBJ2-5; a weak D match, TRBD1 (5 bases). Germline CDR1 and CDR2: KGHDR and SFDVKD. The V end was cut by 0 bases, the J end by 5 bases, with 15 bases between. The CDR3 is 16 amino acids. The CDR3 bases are TGTGCCACCAGTGATTTGGGATATGGGGCGCGGGAGACCCAGTACTTC. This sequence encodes CATSDLGYGARETQYF.

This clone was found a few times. The CDR3 DNA is TGTGCCAGCAGCCGTGGCACAGCGAACACTGAAGCTTTCTTT. The encoded protein is CASSRGTANTEAFF. This chain uses TRBV5-6 with TRBJ1-1; D is uncertain. This CDR3 has 14 residues. V lost 4 bases to trimming and J lost 1 base, with 11 bases between them. CDR1 is SGHDT, CDR2 YYEEEE, per germline.

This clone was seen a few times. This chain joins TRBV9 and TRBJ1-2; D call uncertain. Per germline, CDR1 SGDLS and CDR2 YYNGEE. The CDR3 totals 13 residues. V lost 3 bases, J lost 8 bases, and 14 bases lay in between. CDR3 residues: CASSGRVGVGYTF. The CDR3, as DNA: TGTGCCAGCAGCGGGAGGGTTGGGGTAGGCTACACCTTC.

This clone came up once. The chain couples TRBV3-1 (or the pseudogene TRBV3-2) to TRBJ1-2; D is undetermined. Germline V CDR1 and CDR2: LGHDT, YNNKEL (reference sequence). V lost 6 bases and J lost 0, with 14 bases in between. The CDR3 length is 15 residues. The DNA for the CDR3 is TGTGCCAGCAGTGCAGCAGGCAAAGCTAACTATGGCTACACCTTC. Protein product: CASSAAGKANYGYTF.

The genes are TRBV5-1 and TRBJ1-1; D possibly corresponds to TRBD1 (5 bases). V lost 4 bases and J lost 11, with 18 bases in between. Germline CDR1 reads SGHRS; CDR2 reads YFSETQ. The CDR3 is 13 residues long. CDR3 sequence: CASSPNNDRSAFF. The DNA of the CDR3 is TGCGCCAGCAGCCCTAACAACGACAGATCGGCTTTCTTT.

The CDR3 bases are TGTGCCAGCAGCGCCGCCGGACAGGGGTCCACTGAAGCTTTCTTT. It is translated as CASSAAGQGSTEAFF. The gene calls are TRBV5-6 and TRBJ1-1; 9 nucleotides match TRBD1. There are 15 residues in the CDR3. CDR1 SGHDT and CDR2 YYEEEE come from the germline V gene. V lost 4 bases and J lost 4; bases outside the gene matches: 8.

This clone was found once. CDR3 region: CASVRDRGFTGELFF. The CDR3 nucleotides read TGTGCCAGCGTCCGCGACAGGGGGTTCACCGGGGAGCTGTTTTTT. The chain links TRBV13 to TRBJ2-2, with 9 bases matching TRBD1. The V and J ends lost 8 bases and 4 bases, in that order; junction bases with no gene match: 8. CDR1 is PRHDT, CDR2 FYEKMQ, per germline (reference sequence). The CDR3 is 15 amino acids.

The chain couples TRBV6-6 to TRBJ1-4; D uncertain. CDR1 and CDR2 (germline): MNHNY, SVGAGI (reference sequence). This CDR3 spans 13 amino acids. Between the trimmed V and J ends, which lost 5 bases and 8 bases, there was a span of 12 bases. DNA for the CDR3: TGTGCCAGCAGTAAAACTAGCGAAGAAAAACTGTTTTTT. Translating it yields CASSKTSEEKLFF.

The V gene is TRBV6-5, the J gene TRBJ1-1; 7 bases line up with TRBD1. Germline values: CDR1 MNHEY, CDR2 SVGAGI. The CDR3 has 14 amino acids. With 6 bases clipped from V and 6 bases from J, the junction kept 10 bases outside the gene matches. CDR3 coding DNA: TGTGCCAGCAGCATTGACAGGGTTCGTCCTGAAGCTTTCTTT. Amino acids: CASSIDRVRPEAFF.

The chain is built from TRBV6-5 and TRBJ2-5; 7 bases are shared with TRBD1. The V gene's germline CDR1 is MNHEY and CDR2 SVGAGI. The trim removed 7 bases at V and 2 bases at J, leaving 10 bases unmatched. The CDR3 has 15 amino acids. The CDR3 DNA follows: TGTGCCAGCACCCCCAGGGGGTTGGGACAAGAGACCCAGTACTTC. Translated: CASTPRGLGQETQYF.

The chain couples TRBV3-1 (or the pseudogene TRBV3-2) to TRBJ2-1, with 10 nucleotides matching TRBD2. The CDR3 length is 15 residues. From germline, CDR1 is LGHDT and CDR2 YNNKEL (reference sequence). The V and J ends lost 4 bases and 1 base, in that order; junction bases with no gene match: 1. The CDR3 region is CASSLAGGSYNEQFF. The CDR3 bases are TGTGCCAGCAGCCTAGCGGGAGGATCCTACAATGAGCAGTTCTTC.

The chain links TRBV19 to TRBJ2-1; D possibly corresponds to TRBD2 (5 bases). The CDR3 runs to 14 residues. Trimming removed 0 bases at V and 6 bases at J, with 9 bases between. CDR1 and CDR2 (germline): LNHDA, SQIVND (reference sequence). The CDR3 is CASSIDAGSNEQFF. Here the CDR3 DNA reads TGTGCCAGTAGTATAGATGCGGGTAGCAATGAGCAGTTCTTC.

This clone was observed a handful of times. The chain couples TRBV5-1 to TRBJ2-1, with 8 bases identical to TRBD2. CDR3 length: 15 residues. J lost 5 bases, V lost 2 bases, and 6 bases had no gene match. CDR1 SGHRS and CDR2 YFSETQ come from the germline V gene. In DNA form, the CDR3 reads TGCGCCAGCAGCTTCACGGGCGGGAGGAACAATGAGCAGTTCTTC. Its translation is CASSFTGGRNNEQFF.

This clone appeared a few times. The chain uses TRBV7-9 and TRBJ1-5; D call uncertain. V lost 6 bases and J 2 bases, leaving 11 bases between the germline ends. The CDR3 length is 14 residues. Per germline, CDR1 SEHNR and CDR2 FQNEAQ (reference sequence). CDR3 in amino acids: CASSSIMGNQPQHF. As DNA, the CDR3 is TGTGCCAGCAGTAGTATCATGGGCAATCAGCCCCAGCATTTT.

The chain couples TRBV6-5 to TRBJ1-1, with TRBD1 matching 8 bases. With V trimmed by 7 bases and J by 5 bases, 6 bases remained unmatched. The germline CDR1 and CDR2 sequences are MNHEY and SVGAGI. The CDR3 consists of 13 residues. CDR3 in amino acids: CASIRTGRTEAFF. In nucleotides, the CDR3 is TGTGCCAGCATCCGGACAGGGAGGACTGAAGCTTTCTTT.